The present T cell receptor beta chain was sequenced within a study of T cell responses to AZD1222 COVID-19 vaccine. Study results and caveats: Regions 160-218 and 743-854 dominated among vaccine-associated CD4 TCRs spanning spike. After the peak T cell response, and only then, were repertoires sampled. Receipt of two AZD1222 doses was followed by a rise in Spike-specific TCR breadth and depth. Only a handful of people who got AZD1222 tested seropositive at baseline.

Profiling relied on immunoSEQ multiplex PCR, and the TCRdb table lists in-frame clones only, not all of them. Of 120,000 or so clones in the sample, under 90% are singletons; the top ten hold 4.4%. Concerning this clone: As yet, its antigen is unknown.

The CDR3 is 11 residues long. Germline CDR1 reads MNHEY; CDR2 reads SVGAGI. Trimming removed 10 bases from V and 4 bases from J, with 8 bases in between. This specimen was peripheral blood, taken on day 0 of AZD1222 vaccination. The sequence was collected from an adult in good health. The V gene is TRBV6-5, the J gene TRBJ2-1; D remains ambiguous. The CDR3 reads CAIHDYNEQFF. CDR3 bases: TGTGCCATCCATGATTACAATGAGCAGTTCTTC.